The TCR beta chain described here comes from a study of blood T cell repertoires in COVID-19. Turning to the study itself: Nucleic acid was either cDNA or gDNA, and it came from T cells, B-cell-depleted T cells, or PBMCs.

V dropped 4 bases and J dropped 10; count of bases not matched to a gene: 7. The CDR3 runs to 14 residues. Germline lookup yields CDR1 MDHEN and CDR2 SYDVKM. Libraries were prepared by immunoSEQ multiplex PCR; TCRdb keeps only in-frame clonotypes and omits some of them. Found here are about 220,000 clones, approximately 81% of them singletons; the top ten hold just under 20%. This clone was counted a few times. The sequenced sample consisted of peripheral blood. The chain recombines TRBV28 with TRBJ1-6; 7 bases map to TRBD1. The TCR was taken from a man between 25 and 39 years old with active or convalescent COVID-19. The CDR3 reads CASSSRQGASPLHF. CDR3 nucleotide sequence: TGTGCCAGCAGTTCGCGACAGGGTGCCTCACCCCTCCACTTT. Drawing the rest from reference TRBV28 and TRBJ1-6, the complete variable domain is DVKVTQSSRYLVKRTGEKVFLECVQDMDHENMFWYRQDPGLGLRLIYFSYDVKMKEKGDIPEGYSVSREKKERFSLILESASTNQTSMYLCASSSRQGASPLHFGNGTRLTVT.